This TCR beta chain is drawn from a study of T cell responses to AZD1222 COVID-19 vaccine. The wider study: Analyses pooled second doses at about 4 or about 12 weeks.

Findings and limits, study-wide: Unmutated variant regions are reportedly targeted by nearly half of spike-specific TCRs. Spike as a whole was targeted by vaccine-associated CD4 TCRs, dominant at 160-218 and 743-854.

V was clipped by 2 bases and J by 3 bases; unmatched bases: 16. This CDR3 has 19 residues. Per the germline V gene, CDR1 is LGHDT and CDR2 is YNNKEL (reference sequence). Turning to this clone: Antigen specificity is unknown.

Using immunoSEQ multiplex PCR, the repertoire was profiled, and TCRdb retains in-frame clones only, with some absent. The table lists some 170,000 clones, approximately 92% of them singletons, with 2.6% in the top ten. The sample in question was peripheral blood, obtained on day 0 of AZD1222 vaccination. The clonotype was recovered from an adult in good health. This chain uses TRBV3-1 (or the pseudogene TRBV3-2) with TRBJ2-1; 7 nucleotides line up with TRBD1. The CDR3 protein is CASSQLPGKLGGYYNEQFF. The CDR3 DNA sequence: TGTGCCAGCAGCCAACTGCCAGGCAAGCTAGGGGGCTACTACAATGAGCAGTTCTTC.